This TCR beta chain was identified during a study of type 1 regulatory T cells (dated by TCRdb to the early 2020s). In the study overall: The study characterized an in vitro protocol that generated a Tr1-enriched, alloantigen-specific CD4 T cell product named T-allo10. T-allo10 was being evaluated clinically in patients with hematological malignancies who were receiving allogeneic hematopoietic stem cell transplantation.

This clonotype is deemed medium-sized (0.01 to 0.1%). No antigen is known for it. One base away there is no much larger clone; base qualities are not given. The instrument given in TCRdb is Illumina MiSeq. The public reads were quality trimmed at Q25 with fastp and then assembled into clones with MiXCR by TCRdb, keeping productive beta chains. All rows with the same CDR3 protein become a single entry with the most common DNA and genes. The sample table lists about 18,000 distinct CDR3 sequences, about 9.4% of them with a count of one. Jointly, the top ten make up roughly 3% of the sample. Per the germline V gene, MDHEN is the CDR1 and SYDVKM is the CDR2. The CDR3 measures 13 amino acids from cysteine to phenylalanine. The read is trimmed to its CDR3 DNA, 39 bases read in frame from base 1. V and J are truncated by 2 bases and 9 bases respectively, leaving an intervening sequence of 11 bases.

This TCR was recovered from a human donor in good health. The rearrangement joined TRBV28 to TRBJ1-5; the best D guess is TRBD1, with 5 bases matching. The specimen was CD4+ T cells, either the whole sample or a sorted fraction (not recorded which). For the CDR3, the sequence is CASSLGARLPQHF. The bases read TGTGCCAGCAGTTTAGGGGCACGTTTGCCCCAGCATTTT.